One T cell receptor (beta chain) is described in this entry. Its antigen is not identified. This specimen belongs to a study of CXCR3-negative and CXCR3-positive naive CD8 T cells. Study in general: Cumulative TRB read yield was approximately 135 million, averaging about 1.5 +/- 0.3 million per library.

Germline V CDR1 and CDR2: LGHDT, YNNKEL (reference sequence). The CDR3 length is 13 residues. Study results and limitations: Compared with CXCR3-negative naive cells, CXCR3-positive naive cells showed more hydrophobic TRB CDR3s.

In preparing the TRB cDNA libraries, 5' RACE with UMI labels was used. Reprocessing the 5' RACE reads, TCRdb reports a single entry for every CDR3 protein and omits DNA. The repertoire table contains under 60,000 distinct CDR3 sequences. Every individual CD8+ T cell subset underwent sorting in triplicate at approximately 300,000 cells apiece. Sequencing was carried out using naive CXCR3+ CD8+ T cells from blood. Subset in this sample: CD45RO-CCR7+CD27+CD95- naive CD8+ T cells expressing CXCR3 (TNR3+). The receptor comes from a human donor in good health. Some clones in this sample may be carry-over from other donors' samples. V and J are TRBV3-1 and TRBJ2-7; checking the TCRdb D call of TRBD1 is not possible without DNA. CDR3 loop: CASSTTGDYEQYF.